This T cell receptor beta chain was captured by sequencing in a study of blood T cell repertoires in COVID-19. Across the study: Material from acute and convalescent COVID-19 was sourced from the United States, Italy and Spain. T cells, B-cell-depleted T cells, or PBMCs provided the cDNA or gDNA that served as material.

The V and J ends lost 5 bases and 5 bases, in that order; junction bases with no gene match: 10. Germline CDR1 reads SGHDT; CDR2 reads YYEEEE. The CDR3 spans 16 residues. The count of this clone is one. In the original analysis: Amplification of reference gene primers was used by the study to estimate nucleated cell counts. Some clones are missing from TCRdb's copy, which holds only in-frame ones; the method was immunoSEQ multiplex PCR. D and trimming were read from the DNA, whereas the V and J calls and clone size are those reported in that table. This sample has about 120,000 clones; about 85% occur once, and the top ten carry about 3.9%.

The V gene is TRBV5-6, the J gene TRBJ2-5; 12 bases match TRBD2. This receptor was identified in a man in his 60s with acute or convalescent COVID-19. Sequencing used peripheral blood. The CDR3 nucleotides are TGTGCCAGCAGACAAGCAGGACTAGCGGGACGGGAGACCCAGTACTTC. It yields the protein CASRQAGLAGRETQYF. Based on the CDR3 plus reference TRBV5-6 and TRBJ2-5, the full variable domain is DAGVTQSPTHLIKTRGQQVTLRCSPKSGHDTVSWYQQALGQGPQFIFQYYEEEERQRGNFPDRFSGHQFPNYSSELNVNALLLGDSALYLCASRQAGLAGRETQYFGPGTRLLVL.